This entry lists 28 T cell receptor beta chains sequenced from one sample in a study of OX40 agonist ivuxolimab in advanced cancers. Sequencing was performed with immunoSEQ multiplex PCR; in TCRdb, only in-frame clones are kept and a portion is missing. The sample has about 63,000 clones, around 87% seen once. The specimen comprised CD4+ or CD8+ T cells sorted from blood, sampled in a trial of the OX40 agonist ivuxolimab. Receptors were obtained from an adult with an advanced solid tumor such as melanoma, head and neck, liver or kidney cancer.

This chain links TRBV5-6 with TRBJ1-5; TRBD1 matches 9 bases. The V gene end was trimmed by 4 bases and the J gene end by 7 bases; junction bases not matched to a gene: 9. The CDR3 has 15 residues. CDR1 SGHDT and CDR2 YYEEEE come from the germline V gene. CDR3: CASSITGTGIQPQHF. Here the CDR3 DNA reads TGTGCCAGCAGCATAACCGGGACAGGGATCCAGCCCCAGCATTTT.

The chain employs TRBV5-1 and TRBJ2-2; a possible D gene is TRBD2 (6 bases). CDR1 is SGHRS and CDR2 is YFSETQ in the germline V gene. V was shortened by 2 bases and J by 5 bases, with 13 bases between the two germline ends. CDR3 length: 15 amino acids. The CDR3 is CASSFSRRVTGELFF. For the CDR3, the DNA is TGCGCCAGCAGCTTTAGCCGGAGGGTAACCGGGGAGCTGTTTTTT.

This clone has a single count. The rearrangement links TRBV7-9 to TRBJ1-2; 7 nucleotides line up with TRBD1. CDR1 and CDR2 from the germline V gene are SEHNR and FQNEAQ (reference sequence). V dropped 1 base and J dropped 4; count of bases not matched to a gene: 0. This CDR3 comprises 13 residues. CDR3 in amino acids: CASSLGQGYGYTF. CDR3 DNA: TGTGCCAGCAGCTTAGGACAGGGCTATGGCTACACCTTC.

This clone appeared a single time. The V call is TRBV6-1, the J call TRBJ1-1; maybe TRBD1 (5 bases). This CDR3 comprises 15 residues. Germline CDR1 is MNHNS and CDR2 is SASEGT. V dropped 3 bases and J dropped 5 bases, with 16 bases sitting between them. CDR3 region: CASSDSGRVGTEAFF. As DNA, the CDR3 is TGTGCCAGCAGTGATTCGGGCAGGGTCGGTACTGAAGCTTTCTTT.

This clone was counted a single time. V and J are TRBV5-1 and TRBJ1-4; D not resolved. Germline CDR1 reads SGHRS; CDR2 reads YFSETQ. V was clipped by 4 bases and J by 8 bases, with 15 bases between them. This CDR3 spans 14 amino acids. CDR3 residues: CASSTGPGGEKLFF. CDR3 nucleotides: TGCGCCAGCAGCACCGGCCCTGGTGGGGAAAAACTGTTTTTT.

This chain connects TRBV6-5 to TRBJ2-7; 10 bases line up with TRBD2. The CDR3 is 15 amino acids. The V gene end was trimmed by 0 bases and the J gene end by 2 bases; junction bases not matched to a gene: 1. Germline V lookup: CDR1 MNHEY, CDR2 SVGAGI. CDR3 bases: TGTGCCAGCAGTTACTCAGCGGGAGGGCCCTACGAGCAGTACTTC. Translating it yields CASSYSAGGPYEQYF.

The chain has TRBV2 and TRBJ1-1, with TRBD1 matching 10 bases. The germline V gene encodes CDR1 SNHLY and CDR2 FYNNEI. With 9 bases clipped from V and 3 bases from J, the junction kept 4 bases outside the gene matches. CDR3 size: 13 residues. CDR3 protein: CASGTGEYTEAFF. CDR3 in DNA: TGTGCCAGTGGGACAGGGGAATACACTGAAGCTTTCTTT. Together with reference TRBV2 and TRBJ1-1, the CDR3 gives the full variable domain: EPEVTQTPSHQVTQMGQEVILRCVPISNHLYFYWYRQILGQKVEFLVSFYNNEISEKSEIFDDQFSVERPDGSNFTLKIRSTKLEDSAMYFCASGTGEYTEAFFGQGTRLTVV.

The CDR3 reads CASSEDPNTDTQYF. The CDR3 region has the DNA TGTGCCAGCAGTGAAGATCCCAACACAGATACGCAGTATTTT. This sequence joins TRBV6-1 and TRBJ2-3; D not certain. V was clipped by 1 base and J by 2 bases, with 7 bases between them. This CDR3 spans 14 amino acids. CDR1 and CDR2 from the germline V gene are MNHNS and SASEGT.

This rearrangement joins TRBV6-4 to TRBJ1-5; D is unclear. This CDR3 has 18 amino acids. From germline, CDR1 is MRHNA and CDR2 SNTAGT. Trimming stripped 7 bases from V and 0 bases from J, with 22 bases between. The CDR3 nucleotides are TGTGCCAGCACCCAAGACCGGGATCCGAGCTTTAGCAATCAGCCCCAGCATTTT. This encodes CASTQDRDPSFSNQPQHF.

This sequence joins TRBV13 and TRBJ2-3, with D perhaps matching TRBD1 (5 bases). Per germline, CDR1 PRHDT and CDR2 FYEKMQ (reference sequence). With 5 bases removed from V and 0 bases from J, the gap between germline ends came to 15 bases. The CDR3 totals 16 residues. Written as DNA, the CDR3 is TGTGCCAGCAGCGACCTGGGGCAGTTTAGCACAGATACGCAGTATTTT. Translating gives CASSDLGQFSTDTQYF.

The chain combines TRBV9 with TRBJ1-3, with a possible D match to TRBD1 (6 bases). V lost 0 bases and J 4 bases, leaving 11 bases between the germline ends. Per germline, CDR1 SGDLS and CDR2 YYNGEE. This CDR3 region has 15 residues. Written as DNA, the CDR3 is TGTGCCAGCAGCGTAGCTAACCAGGGGGGAAACACCATATATTTT. Translation: CASSVANQGGNTIYF. The whole variable domain, remainder taken from reference TRBV9 and TRBJ1-3, is DSGVTQTPKHLITATGQRVTLRCSPRSGDLSVYWYQQSLDQGLQFLIQYYNGEERAKGNILERFSAQQFPDLHSELNLSSLELGDSALYFCASSVANQGGNTIYFGEGSWLTVV.

The CDR3 reads CASSSTTGIRYGYTF. For the CDR3, the DNA is TGTGCCAGCAGTTCAACGACAGGGATTCGCTATGGCTACACCTTC. This chain links TRBV28 with TRBJ1-2; TRBD1 aligns across 7 bases. V shed 4 bases and J 4 bases; nucleotides not matched to a gene: 9. The CDR3 totals 15 residues. Germline CDR1 reads MDHEN; CDR2 reads SYDVKM.

The CDR3 sequence is CASSLTGANYGYTF. The CDR3 nucleotides read TGCGCCAGCAGCTTGACAGGAGCTAACTATGGCTACACCTTC. The chain recombines TRBV5-1 with TRBJ1-2; weak D call: TRBD1 (5 bases). Trimming took off 1 base at V and 0 bases at J, with 7 bases between the two ends. Germline lookup yields CDR1 SGHRS and CDR2 YFSETQ. The CDR3 extends over 14 amino acids.

The rearrangement joins TRBV28 to TRBJ1-4, with a weak D call TRBD1 (5 bases). This CDR3 comprises 13 residues. The germline V gene has CDR1 MDHEN and CDR2 SYDVKM. V was shortened by 8 bases and J by 7 bases, with 14 bases between the two germline ends. CDR3 protein: CASHRSTSEKLFF. As DNA, the CDR3 is TGTGCCAGCCACAGGTCTACAAGTGAAAAACTGTTTTTT.

The chain couples TRBV5-1 to TRBJ2-3; tentatively, D is TRBD2 (5 bases). The V gene's germline CDR1 is SGHRS and CDR2 YFSETQ. The V and J ends lost 10 bases and 10 bases respectively, with 34 bases between them. This CDR3 is 17 amino acids long. The CDR3 bases are TGCGCCGGCCGAGTCGGCATCAACGCGGGTCCCACAGAGGCGCAGTATTTT. Its protein is CAGRVGINAGPTEAQYF. The variable domain in full, with the rest retrieved from reference TRBV5-1 and TRBJ2-3, is KAGVTQTPRYLIKTRGQQVTLSCSPISGHRSVSWYQQTPGQGLQFLFEYFSETQRNKGNFPGRFSGRQFSNSRSEMNVSTLELGDSALYLCAGRVGINAGPTEAQYFGPGTRLTVL.

The chain carries TRBV19 and TRBJ1-6; D is possibly TRBD1 (5 bases). This CDR3 has 15 amino acids. Trimming took off 3 bases at V and 10 bases at J, with 16 bases between the two ends. CDR1 is LNHDA, CDR2 SQIVND, per germline (reference sequence). CDR3 DNA sequence: TGTGCCAGTAGTATGACGCTTACGGGGCACTCACCCCTCCACTTT. It encodes CASSMTLTGHSPLHF.

The V call is TRBV10-3, the J call TRBJ2-5; D might be TRBD2 (5 bases). CDR3 length equals 16 residues. Germline V CDR1 and CDR2: ENHRY, SYGVKD. V lost 0 bases, J lost 4 bases, and 15 bases lay in between. The CDR3 DNA sequence: TGTGCCATCAGTGAGTCGTTGGCTAGCTCGAGAGAGACCCAGTACTTC. Translation: CAISESLASSRETQYF.

The chain carries TRBV7-9 and TRBJ2-1; D not resolved. The CDR3 has 13 amino acids. In germline, CDR1 is SEHNR, CDR2 FQNEAQ (reference sequence). The V end lost 5 bases, the J end lost 4 bases, and 9 bases lay between the germline ends. CDR3 nucleotides: TGTGCCAGCAGCCTCGGAACATACAATGAGCAGTTCTTC. Translation: CASSLGTYNEQFF.

The rearrangement uses TRBV29-1 and TRBJ2-5, with D uncertain. This CDR3 has 13 residues. Germline CDR1 reads SQVTM; CDR2 reads ANQGSEA. The V end was cut by 7 bases, the J end by 2 bases, with 14 bases between. CDR3 DNA sequence: TGCAGCGCGGAACGCGGATCGCAAGAGACCCAGTACTTC. Protein product: CSAERGSQETQYF.

The rearrangement uses TRBV6-6 and TRBJ1-1; 8 nucleotides line up with TRBD1. V lost 6 bases to trimming and J lost 6 bases; unmatched junction nucleotides: 12. There are 15 residues in the CDR3. Germline CDR1 MNHNY, CDR2 SVGAGI (reference sequence). Written as DNA, the CDR3 is TGTGCCAGCAGCCGGAGGACAGGGTCAGGCGCTGAAGCTTTCTTT. Its protein is CASSRRTGSGAEAFF.

This chain links TRBV27 with TRBJ2-1, with 9 nucleotides matching TRBD1. The junction had 9 bases not matched to a gene; V was cut back by 3 bases and J by 12 bases. The CDR3 sequence is 14 residues long. The germline gives CDR1 MNHEY, CDR2 SMNVEV (reference sequence). CDR3 DNA sequence: TGTGCCAGCAGTTTCCGGACAGGGGTGGAAGGGCAGTTCTTC. Translating it yields CASSFRTGVEGQFF.

The gene calls are TRBV29-1 and TRBJ2-1, with D possibly being TRBD2 (6 bases). CDR1 and CDR2 from the germline V gene are SQVTM and ANQGSEA. CDR3 length: 12 residues. V was shortened by 4 bases and J by 6 bases, with 10 bases between the two germline ends. CDR3 protein: CSVGKLANEQFF. The CDR3 DNA reads TGCAGCGTTGGGAAACTAGCCAATGAGCAGTTCTTC.

The chain carries TRBV20-1 and TRBJ2-3; 8 bases are a match to TRBD2. Trimming took 8 bases from V and 14 from J; bases not matched to a gene: 12. Germline CDR1 is DFQATT and CDR2 is SNEGSKA (reference sequence). The CDR3 totals 11 residues. The CDR3 loop is CSPYTSGLGYF. The CDR3 DNA reads TGCAGTCCCTACACTAGCGGTCTCGGGTATTTT.

V usage is TRBV25-1 and J usage is TRBJ1-6; D possibly corresponds to TRBD1 (5 bases). Germline V gives CDR1 MGHDK, CDR2 SYGVNS. V lost 6 bases and J 10 bases, leaving 16 bases between the germline ends. This CDR3 has 14 residues. Here the CDR3 reads CASSLVQGGSPLHF. CDR3 DNA sequence: TGTGCCAGCAGCTTGGTCCAGGGAGGGTCACCCCTCCACTTT.

The rearrangement joins TRBV18 to TRBJ1-2; 11 bases are shared with TRBD1. After removal of 3 bases from V and 0 bases from J, the junction contained 3 bases not matched to a gene. CDR3 length: 16 amino acids. Per germline, CDR1 KGHSH and CDR2 LQKENI. CDR3 bases: TGTGCCAGCTCACCCGGACAGGGGGCGGCTAACTATGGCTACACCTTC. Translating it yields CASSPGQGAANYGYTF. Variable domain in full (rest from reference TRBV18 and TRBJ1-2): NAGVMQNPRHLVRRRGQEARLRCSPMKGHSHVYWYRQLPEEGLKFMVYLQKENIIDESGMPKERFSAEFPKEGPSILRIQQVVRGDSAAYFCASSPGQGAANYGYTFGSGTRLTVV.

The chain uses TRBV13 and TRBJ2-7; D gene ambiguous. The germline CDR1 and CDR2 sequences are PRHDT and FYEKMQ (reference sequence). This CDR3 contains 14 residues. V dropped 5 bases and J dropped 3 bases, with 14 bases sitting between them. CDR3 region: CASSTLRGSYEQYF. CDR3 nucleotide sequence: TGTGCCAGCAGCACTCTAAGAGGTAGCTACGAGCAGTACTTC. Filled out from reference TRBV13 and TRBJ2-7, the complete variable domain reads AAGVIQSPRHLIKEKRETATLKCYPIPRHDTVYWYQQGPGQDPQFLISFYEKMQSDKGSIPDRFSAQQFSDYHSELNMSSLELGDSALYFCASSTLRGSYEQYFGPGTRLTVT.

The rearrangement uses TRBV7-2 and TRBJ2-6; possibly TRBD1 for D (5 bases). Germline-derived CDR1 and CDR2 are SGHTA and FQGNSA. Trimming stripped 5 bases from V and 4 bases from J, with 12 bases between. The CDR3 is 15 residues long. CDR3 in amino acids: CASSRQGNGANVLTF. The CDR3 bases are TGTGCCAGCAGCCGTCAGGGTAACGGGGCCAACGTCCTGACTTTC.

This chain joins TRBV7-3 and TRBJ2-1; 8 nucleotides match TRBD2. Germline trimming cut 3 bases from V and 7 bases from J; bases unmatched to any gene: 8. Germline assignment: CDR1 SGHTA and CDR2 FQGTGA. The CDR3 consists of 15 residues. The CDR3: CASSFGAGVANEQFF. CDR3 coding DNA: TGTGCCAGCAGCTTTGGAGCGGGAGTCGCGAATGAGCAGTTCTTC.